The rows below give T cell receptor beta chains drawn from one sample of a study of shared clonotypes between healthy human individuals. Here immunoSEQ multiplex PCR was the method, and the copy in TCRdb shows in-frame clones only, minus some. This sample has some 2.3 million clones, with 85% to 95% found just once. Sequenced input: naive CD4+ T cells from PBMCs. Receptors were obtained from a young man in good health. Some clones in this sample may be carry-over from other donors' samples. CDR3s include the opening cysteine and the closing phenylalanine or tryptophan. Fields, in order: CDR3 protein, clone size, V gene, J gene. Clone size is not always given. Where it is, it says once, few, many or a class for expanded clones.

CDR3 protein: CASSPTNLADTQYF
clone size: NA
V gene: TRBV18
J gene: TRBJ2-3

CDR3 protein: CASSYRVAGGSDTQYF
clone size: once
V gene: TRBV6-5
J gene: TRBJ2-3

CDR3 protein: CASSLYRAQSDTIYF
clone size: NA
V gene: TRBV28
J gene: TRBJ1-3

CDR3 protein: CASSQGLAGEGAGELFF
clone size: NA
V gene: TRBV2
J gene: TRBJ2-2

CDR3 protein: CASSPPSFTGPYNEQFF
clone size: NA
V gene: TRBV18
J gene: TRBJ2-1

CDR3 protein: CASGSFGAGQSRANVLTF
clone size: NA
V gene: TRBV12-5
J gene: TRBJ2-6

CDR3 protein: CASSQPLSGVLFF
clone size: NA
V gene: TRBV14
J gene: TRBJ2-2

CDR3 protein: CASKVRLAQNYEQYF
clone size: NA
V gene: TRBV2
J gene: TRBJ2-7

CDR3 protein: CASRRGTSNTEAFF
clone size: NA
V gene: TRBV27
J gene: TRBJ1-1

CDR3 protein: CASSQDWTGGIGANVLTF
clone size: NA
V gene: TRBV4-2
J gene: TRBJ2-6

CDR3 protein: CASSLALAGSPTDTQYF
clone size: NA
V gene: TRBV5-1
J gene: TRBJ2-3

CDR3 protein: CARSVGLAANNEQFF
clone size: NA
V gene: TRBV5-3
J gene: TRBJ2-1

CDR3 protein: CASSVIGRNTEAFF
clone size: NA
V gene: TRBV9
J gene: TRBJ1-1

CDR3 protein: CASRGRPGQVTNTEAFF
clone size: NA
V gene: TRBV28
J gene: TRBJ1-1

CDR3 protein: CASSVLARTDTQYF
clone size: NA
V gene: TRBV9
J gene: TRBJ2-3

CDR3 protein: CASSELGRGVYNEQFF
clone size: NA
V gene: TRBV2
J gene: TRBJ2-1

CDR3 protein: CASSLGRVGRVLETQYF
clone size: NA
V gene: TRBV27
J gene: TRBJ2-5

CDR3 protein: CASSLYRSRAGSSHEQYF
clone size: NA
V gene: TRBV28
J gene: TRBJ2-7

CDR3 protein: CATSRDRTGATGELFF
clone size: once
V gene: TRBV15
J gene: TRBJ2-2